Shown below are 12 T cell receptor beta chains from a single sample sequenced in a study of shared clonotypes between healthy human individuals. Using immunoSEQ multiplex PCR, the repertoire was profiled, and TCRdb retains in-frame clones only, with some absent. The sample gives 2 million to 2.5 million clones, 95% of which show up once; 0.1% to 0.15% is in the top ten. The sequenced sample was naive CD4+ T cells sorted from blood. Subset noted: CD45RA+ positively selected. These receptors came from a man aged 18 to 29 in good health.

V and J are TRBV5-1 and TRBJ2-7; 12 positions match TRBD2. This CDR3 spans 15 amino acids. Germline V gene sequence: CDR1 SGHRS, CDR2 YFSETQ. Trimming removed 4 bases from V and 2 bases from J; junction bases left unmatched: 4. This chain's CDR3 is CASSKGLAGTYEQYF. CDR3 DNA sequence: TGCGCCAGCAGCAAGGGACTAGCGGGCACCTACGAGCAGTACTTC.

The chain's CDR3 is CASSLAAGYLSYEQYF. The CDR3 coding sequence is TGTGCCAGCAGCTTAGCGGCGGGATACTTATCCTACGAGCAGTACTTC. V gene TRBV7-9 combines with J gene TRBJ2-7; possible D gene TRBD2, 6 bases. V lost 0 bases to trimming and J lost 1 base, with 13 bases between them. Germline V gives CDR1 SEHNR, CDR2 FQNEAQ (reference sequence). CDR3 length equals 16 residues.

V usage is TRBV5-1 and J usage is TRBJ2-5, with D maybe TRBD1 (6 bases). With 3 bases removed from V and 2 bases from J, the gap between germline ends came to 14 bases. Germline V lookup: CDR1 SGHRS, CDR2 YFSETQ. The CDR3 has 15 residues. CDR3 region: CASSYIGTPQETQYF. DNA of the CDR3: TGCGCCAGCAGCTATATCGGGACACCTCAAGAGACCCAGTACTTC. The full variable domain, its missing parts supplied by reference TRBV5-1 and TRBJ2-5, is KAGVTQTPRYLIKTRGQQVTLSCSPISGHRSVSWYQQTPGQGLQFLFEYFSETQRNKGNFPGRFSGRQFSNSRSEMNVSTLELGDSALYLCASSYIGTPQETQYFGPGTRLLVL.

The V and J genes are TRBV5-6 and TRBJ2-1; the D gene is possibly TRBD2 (5 bases). Germline V gene data show CDR1 as SGHDT and CDR2 as YYEEEE. Trimming removed 4 bases at V and 3 bases at J, with 11 bases between. The CDR3 has 14 amino acids. The CDR3 bases are TGTGCCAGCAGCCCGAGCGGATTCTACAATGAGCAGTTCTTC. Encoded protein: CASSPSGFYNEQFF.

The chain's CDR3 is CAAGDQINSPLHF. The CDR3 region has the DNA TGTGCCGCGGGGGACCAGATTAATTCACCCCTCCACTTT. This chain links TRBV28 with TRBJ1-6; a weak D match, TRBD1 (5 bases). The CDR3 consists of 13 residues. Trimming left V 11 bases short and J 6 bases short, with 14 bases between. Germline V CDR1 and CDR2: MDHEN, SYDVKM.

J is TRBJ2-7 and V is TRBV11-2, with 8 bases lining up with TRBD2. This CDR3 is 15 amino acids long. With 1 base clipped from V and 3 bases from J, the junction kept 5 bases outside the gene matches. CDR1 and CDR2 (germline): SGHAT, FQNNGV. The CDR3 coding sequence is TGTGCCAGCAGCTTAGTGGATAGCGGGAACTACGAGCAGTACTTC. It translates to CASSLVDSGNYEQYF.

Details on this clone: One end of the junction fails to match germline, which may point to a read error. The chain links TRBV7-7 to TRBJ2-2; possible D gene TRBD2, 6 bases. Germline V gene lookup returns CDR1 SSHAT and CDR2 FNYEAQ (reference sequence). The CDR3 totals 16 residues. The DNA of the CDR3 is TGTGCTAGCAGCCCGGGCTTAGCGGTTAACACCGGGGAGCTGTTTTTT. This encodes CASSPGLAVNTGELFF.

The chain recombines TRBV6-6 with TRBJ1-2, with no clear D. The V gene's germline CDR1 is MNHNY and CDR2 SVGAGI (reference sequence). V dropped 7 bases and J dropped 4 bases, with 13 bases sitting between them. The CDR3 loop spans 13 amino acids. This chain's CDR3 is CASTQLSGYGYTF. CDR3 DNA: TGTGCCAGCACCCAATTATCGGGCTATGGCTACACCTTC.

The CDR3 DNA reads TGTGCCATCAGTGAGTCTCACAGCTACGAGCAGTACTTC. Encoded protein: CAISESHSYEQYF. The chain combines TRBV10-3 with TRBJ2-7, with unresolved D. V was shortened by 0 bases and J by 3 bases, with 6 bases between the two germline ends. The germline V gene encodes CDR1 ENHRY and CDR2 SYGVKD. The CDR3 runs to 13 residues.

The chain links TRBV7-2 to TRBJ2-2; D uncertain. Germline CDR1 SGHTA, CDR2 FQGNSA. Deletions cut 5 bases from V and 4 bases from J, with 8 bases between. This CDR3 is 13 amino acids long. The CDR3 sequence is CASSPEPTGELFF. The CDR3 DNA reads as TGTGCCAGCAGCCCTGAGCCCACCGGGGAGCTGTTTTTT. The complete variable domain, with remaining parts taken from reference TRBV7-2 and TRBJ2-2, reads GAGVSQSPSNKVTEKGKDVELRCDPISGHTALYWYRQSLGQGLEFLIYFQGNSAPDKSGLPSDRFSAERTGGSVSTLTIQRTQQEDSAVYLCASSPEPTGELFFGEGSRLTVL.

This rearrangement joins TRBV4-1 to TRBJ2-2, with a weak D call TRBD2 (6 bases). CDR1 is MGHRA, CDR2 YSYEKL, per germline. The CDR3 has 16 residues. With 6 bases removed from V and 5 bases from J, the gap between germline ends came to 19 bases. DNA of the CDR3: TGCGCCAGCAGACCCCGGGAGACGGTGGGAACCGGGGAGCTGTTTTTT. Amino acids: CASRPRETVGTGELFF.

As regards this clone: This sample also contains other DNA sequences that code for the same CDR3. This chain connects TRBV30 to TRBJ2-5, with D uncertain. CDR1 is GTSNPN and CDR2 is SVGIG in the germline V gene (reference sequence). The V gene lost 0 bases and the J gene lost 5 bases, with 4 bases spanning the gap. There are 11 residues in the CDR3. The CDR3 DNA reads as TGTGCCTGGAGTGTCTTTGAGACCCAGTACTTC. Its protein is CAWSVFETQYF.